This TCR beta chain stems from a study of molecular identifiers for immune sequencing clone quantification. Study-level information: Replicate RNA from about 20,000 or 100,000 naive CD8 T cells formed five aliquots; four were sequenced.

Study-level results: Jurkat TCR RNA from one cell was spiked into some 1 million naive cells, and it was reportedly detectable there.

Many counts were recorded for this clonotype. Its matching antigen is unknown. TCRdb independently ran MiXCR on the PCR reads; one entry per CDR3 protein. The sample has about 640,000 distinct CDR3 sequences, about 20% seen once. Naive CD8 libraries used roughly 17,000 to 1,100,000 sorted cells and 10%, 30% or 50% RNA. In the sort, naive CD8 T cells were defined as CD8+CD4-CCR7+CD45RA+. The sample comprised naive CD8+ T cells from blood, with Jurkat cell RNA spiked in. Subset meaning: FACS-sorted CD8+CD4-CCR7+CD45RA+ naive T cells. The TCR sequence derives from a human donor in good health. Some libraries in this study had Jurkat cell RNA spiked in.

Here the CDR3 reads CATSVFTSGSAGELFF. CDR3 bases: TGTGCCACCAGTGTTTTTACTAGCGGGAGCGCCGGGGAGCTGTTTTTT. This sequence joins TRBV24-1 and TRBJ2-2; 11 nucleotides line up with TRBD2. With 5 bases clipped from V and 6 bases from J, the junction kept 7 bases outside the gene matches. This CDR3 has 16 amino acids. Germline V gene sequence: CDR1 KGHDR, CDR2 SFDVKD.